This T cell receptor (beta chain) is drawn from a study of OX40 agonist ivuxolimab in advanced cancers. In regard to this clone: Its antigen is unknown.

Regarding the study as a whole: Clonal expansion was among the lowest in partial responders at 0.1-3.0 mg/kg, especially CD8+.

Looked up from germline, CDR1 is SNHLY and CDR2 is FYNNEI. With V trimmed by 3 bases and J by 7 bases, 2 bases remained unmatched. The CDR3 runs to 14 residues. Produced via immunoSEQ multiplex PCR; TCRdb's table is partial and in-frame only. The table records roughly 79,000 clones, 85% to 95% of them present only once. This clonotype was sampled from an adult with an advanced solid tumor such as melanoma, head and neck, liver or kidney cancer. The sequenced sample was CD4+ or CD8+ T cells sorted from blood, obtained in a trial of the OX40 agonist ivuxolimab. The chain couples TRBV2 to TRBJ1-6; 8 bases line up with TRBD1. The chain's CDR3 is CASSEDRVNSPLHF. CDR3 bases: TGTGCCAGCAGTGAGGACAGGGTCAATTCACCCCTCCACTTT.